This T cell receptor beta chain comes out of a study of blood T cell repertoires in COVID-19. Looking at the study overall: Both acute and convalescent COVID-19 samples were obtained from the United States, Italy and Spain. In each case, the material was cDNA or gDNA derived from T cells, B-cell-depleted T cells, or PBMCs.

Germline V CDR1 and CDR2: LNHDA, SQIVND (reference sequence). This CDR3 is built from 16 residues. Trimming pared 5 bases from V and 4 bases from J, leaving 20 bases between. Original data processing: Researchers report that nucleated cell counts were estimated from reference gene primer amplification. Some clones are missing from TCRdb's copy, which holds only in-frame ones; the method was immunoSEQ multiplex PCR. From that table come the V and J calls and clone size; the DNA was used to work out D and trimming. The profile shows some 250,000 clones, more than 65% of them singletons. This TCR came from a woman of 80 years or more with acute or convalescent COVID-19. Material: peripheral blood. This chain uses TRBV19 with TRBJ1-2; D gene uncertain. The CDR3 sequence: CASSPQDRGKGYGYTF. CDR3 DNA: TGTGCCAGTAGTCCCCAAGACCGGGGAAAGGGCTATGGCTACACCTTC.